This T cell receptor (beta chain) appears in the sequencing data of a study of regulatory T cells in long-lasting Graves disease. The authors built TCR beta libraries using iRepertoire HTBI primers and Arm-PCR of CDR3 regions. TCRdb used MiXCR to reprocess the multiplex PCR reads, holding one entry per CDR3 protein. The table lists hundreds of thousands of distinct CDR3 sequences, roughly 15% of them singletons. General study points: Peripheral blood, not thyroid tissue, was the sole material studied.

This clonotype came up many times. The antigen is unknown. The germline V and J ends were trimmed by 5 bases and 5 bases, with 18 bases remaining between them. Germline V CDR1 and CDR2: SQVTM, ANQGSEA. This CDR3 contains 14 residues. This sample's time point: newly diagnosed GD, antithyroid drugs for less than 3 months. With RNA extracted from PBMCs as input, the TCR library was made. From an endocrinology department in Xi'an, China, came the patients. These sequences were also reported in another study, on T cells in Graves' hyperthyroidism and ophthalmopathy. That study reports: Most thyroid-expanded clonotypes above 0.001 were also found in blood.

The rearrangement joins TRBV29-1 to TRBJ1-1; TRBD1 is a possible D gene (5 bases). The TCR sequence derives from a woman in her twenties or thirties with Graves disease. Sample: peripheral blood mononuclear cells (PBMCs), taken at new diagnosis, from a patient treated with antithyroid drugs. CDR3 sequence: CSVILGGEWTEAFF. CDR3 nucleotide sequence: TGCAGCGTTATATTGGGGGGGGAATGGACTGAAGCTTTCTTT.